The 8 T cell receptor beta chains in this list originate from one sample, sequenced in a study of blood T cell repertoires in COVID-19. Method: immunoSEQ multiplex PCR; TCRdb's copy keeps in-frame clones and lacks some. The sample carries under 300,000 clones, around 85% recorded once. Sequencing was carried out using peripheral blood. The receptor source for this set is a woman between 35 and 50 years old with active or convalescent COVID-19.

This clone was counted a few times. The gene calls are TRBV30 and TRBJ1-2; D is possibly TRBD1 (5 bases). The germline CDR1 and CDR2 sequences are GTSNPN and SVGIG (reference sequence). This CDR3 is built from 13 residues. The germline V and J ends were trimmed by 8 bases and 2 bases, with 15 bases remaining between them. The CDR3 loop is CATGPGGNYGYTF. CDR3 sequence (DNA): TGTGCCACAGGACCTGGGGGGAACTATGGCTACACCTTC. Filled out from reference TRBV30 and TRBJ1-2, the complete variable domain reads SQTIHQWPATLVQPVGSPLSLECTVEGTSNPNLYWYRQAAGRGLQLLFYSVGIGQISSEVPQNLSASRPQDRQFILSSKKLLLSDSGFYLCATGPGGNYGYTFGSGTRLTVV.

The chain has TRBV29-1 and TRBJ1-6; 7 bases are shared with TRBD1. J gave up 6 bases and V 6 bases, and 5 bases lay outside the gene matches. CDR3 length equals 13 residues. CDR1 is SQVTM and CDR2 is ANQGSEA in the germline V gene. The CDR3 DNA is TGCAGCGTCCGGACAGGCGCTAATTCACCCCTCCACTTT. The encoded protein is CSVRTGANSPLHF.

This chain connects TRBV2 to TRBJ1-1, with 8 bases matching TRBD1. The V and J ends lost 6 bases and 11 bases, in that order; junction bases with no gene match: 14. Germline CDR1 is SNHLY and CDR2 is FYNNEI. The CDR3 runs to 14 residues. The CDR3 DNA sequence: TGTGCCAGCAGACCCAACGCCGGGACAGGCCACGCTTTCTTT. Residues: CASRPNAGTGHAFF.

The chain carries TRBV19 and TRBJ1-3; D remains ambiguous. Per germline, CDR1 LNHDA and CDR2 SQIVND (reference sequence). The length of the CDR3 is 14 residues. V was cut by 3 bases and J by 8 bases, with 14 bases left in between. CDR3 in DNA: TGTGCCAGTAGTATGCGGGGTCGATCGGACACCATATATTTT. Translation: CASSMRGRSDTIYF.

This chain uses TRBV28 with TRBJ1-2; 11 bases are a match to TRBD1. V gave up 4 bases and J gave up 3 bases; unmatched junction bases: 10. The CDR3 is 17 residues long. Germline V gene data show CDR1 as MDHEN and CDR2 as SYDVKM. CDR3 sequence (DNA): TGTGCCAGCAGTTCAGTCCGTCTGGGACAGGGGGACTATGGCTACACCTTC. Amino acids: CASSSVRLGQGDYGYTF.

The chain is built from TRBV7-3 and TRBJ1-1; 9 bases line up with TRBD1. This CDR3 has 16 amino acids. V was pared by 3 bases and J by 3 bases, with 8 bases of the junction left unmatched. From germline, CDR1 is SGHTA and CDR2 FQGTGA. This chain's CDR3 is CASSFGTGSEDTEAFF. CDR3 DNA: TGTGCCAGCAGCTTCGGGACAGGGAGTGAGGACACTGAAGCTTTCTTT.

This chain uses TRBV10-2 with TRBJ1-3; 10 bases line up with TRBD1. Germline-derived CDR1 and CDR2 are WSHSY and SAAADI. The CDR3 is 14 residues long. The junction had 7 bases not matched to a gene; V was cut back by 6 bases and J by 8 bases. The CDR3 DNA sequence: TGCGCCAGCAGGGCCGGGACAGGGGCAGACACCATATATTTT. It codes for CASRAGTGADTIYF.

The chain combines TRBV12-3 or TRBV12-4 with TRBJ1-1, with D unresolved. This CDR3 has 12 amino acids. Deletions cut 7 bases from V and 0 bases from J, with 6 bases between. CDR3 residues: CASNTLNTEAFF. CDR3 DNA: TGTGCCAGCAATACACTGAACACTGAAGCTTTCTTT.